Given below is one T cell receptor beta chain in context. Its cognate antigen is unknown. A junction end diverges from the germline sequence, so it may reflect a read error. This sample stems from a study of brain T cells in children with intractable seizures. Overall study results and limits: Pre- and post-surgery blood differed in depth, so pre-surgery absences may be undersampling.

The time point denotes: blood from clinic visit 5 months post-surgery; TSC patient then seizure free. Sequencing was performed with immunoSEQ multiplex PCR; in TCRdb, only in-frame clones are kept and a portion is missing. The top ten hold roughly 5.7% of the sample, which has 340,000 or so clones, over 90% seen once. In germline, CDR1 is SSHAT, CDR2 FNYEAQ (reference sequence). The CDR3 loop spans 16 amino acids. The material was peripheral blood, obtained more than 4 months after surgery. The clonotype comes from a boy younger than two with tuberous sclerosis and intractable seizures. V gene TRBV7-7 combines with J gene TRBJ2-5; 11 bases are a match to TRBD2. This chain's CDR3 is CASSDILAGGLETQYF. CDR3 in DNA: TGTGCTAGCAGCGATATATTAGCGGGAGGGTTGGAGACCCAGTACTTC.